This passage covers 5 T cell receptor beta chains from one sample sequenced in a study of blood T cells in healthy people across ages. Combining a sample-barcoded 5' primer with a J-beta primer mix, a second PCR ran for about 7 to 11 cycles. TCRdb processed the 5' RACE reads anew with MiXCR; each CDR3 protein has one entry. Of approximately 760,000 distinct CDR3 sequences listed, more than 20% were seen once; the top ten hold 8% to 10%. These data also featured in a second study, about T cells of mothers and their children.

The material sequenced was blood. The origin of the receptors is a boy aged 5-17 years in good health.

The chain recombines TRBV6-5 with TRBJ2-4, with 9 bases lining up with TRBD1. The germline CDR1 and CDR2 sequences are MNHEY and SVGAGI. J gave up 4 bases and V 5 bases, and 6 bases lay outside the gene matches. The CDR3 spans 15 residues. DNA of the CDR3: TGTGCCAGCAGTCATTTCGGGACAGGGAAAAACATTCAGTACTTC. It codes for CASSHFGTGKNIQYF.

This clonotype came up a few times. This chain joins TRBV3-1 and TRBJ1-1; D not certain. V lost 3 bases and J lost 4, with 9 bases in between. This CDR3 is built from 13 residues. Germline V lookup: CDR1 LGHDT, CDR2 YNNKEL (reference sequence). CDR3 residues: CASSHLRATEAFF. The CDR3 DNA sequence: TGTGCCAGCAGCCATCTAAGGGCCACTGAAGCTTTCTTT. Combining the CDR3 with reference TRBV3-1 and TRBJ1-1 gives the whole variable domain DTAVSQTPKYLVTQMGNDKSIKCEQNLGHDTMYWYKQDSKKFLKIMFSYNNKELIINETVPNRFSPKSPDKAHLNLHINSLELGDSAVYFCASSHLRATEAFFGQGTRLTVV.

This clonotype turned up a few times. V and J are TRBV4-2 and TRBJ2-3; 8 positions match TRBD1. The junction had 9 bases not matched to a gene; V was cut back by 4 bases and J by 3 bases. This CDR3 is 16 amino acids long. Germline V gene lookup returns CDR1 LGHNA and CDR2 YNFKEQ. The CDR3 reads CASSPGDRFPTDTQYF. Here the CDR3 DNA reads TGTGCCAGCAGCCCTGGGGACAGGTTCCCTACAGATACGCAGTATTTT.

The chain combines TRBV12-3 or TRBV12-4 with TRBJ2-3; 12 bases are a match to TRBD2. The CDR3 has 17 amino acids. Trimming took 0 bases from V and 2 from J; bases not matched to a gene: 3. This chain's CDR3 is CASSLATSGGATDTQYF. DNA of the CDR3: TGTGCCAGCAGTTTAGCGACTAGCGGGGGAGCCACAGATACGCAGTATTTT.

The rearrangement uses TRBV5-1 and TRBJ2-5, with TRBD2 matching 7 bases. The CDR3 contains 15 residues. Germline V lookup: CDR1 SGHRS, CDR2 YFSETQ. The ends lost 3 bases at V and 1 base at J; junction bases unmatched: 6. This CDR3 is CASSSSSGLQETQYF. The CDR3 DNA sequence: TGCGCCAGCAGCTCGTCTAGCGGTCTCCAAGAGACCCAGTACTTC.